The 7 T cell receptor beta chains listed next were all sequenced from one sample in a study of T cell changes during pregnancy in multiple sclerosis. Data came from immunoSEQ multiplex PCR; TCRdb stores just in-frame clones and leaves some out. The sample consists of tens of thousands of clones, roughly nine tenths of them appearing once. Here the sequenced sample was CD4+ T cells from peripheral blood mononuclear cells, taken in the first trimester of pregnancy. Receptor source: a female donor with multiple sclerosis, enrolled in a pregnancy study.

CDR3 loop: CASSAGLVDTGELFF. CDR3 coding DNA: TGCGCCAGCAGCGCGGGACTAGTCGATACCGGGGAGCTGTTTTTT. The genes are TRBV5-1 and TRBJ2-2; 8 nucleotides agree with TRBD2. Germline CDR1 is SGHRS and CDR2 is YFSETQ. Trimming removed 4 bases from V and 5 bases from J; junction bases left unmatched: 7. The CDR3 has 15 residues.

This chain links TRBV6-5 with TRBJ2-3, with 10 positions matching TRBD2. The CDR3 covers 16 residues. Germline CDR1 reads MNHEY; CDR2 reads SVGAGI. Trimming cost V 6 bases and J 2 bases; bases outside gene matches: 8. CDR3 residues: CASSYRTSGHTDTQYF. DNA for the CDR3: TGTGCCAGCAGCTACCGGACTAGCGGACACACAGATACGCAGTATTTT.

The rearrangement links TRBV7-6 to TRBJ2-5, with 10 bases lining up with TRBD2. V shed 6 bases and J 7 bases; nucleotides not matched to a gene: 14. Germline CDR1 SGHVS, CDR2 FNYEAQ. The CDR3 is 16 residues long. CDR3 residues: CASSSRSGRVSGTQYF. The CDR3 region has the DNA TGTGCCAGCAGTTCCCGCAGCGGGAGGGTCTCGGGGACCCAGTACTTC.

This chain uses TRBV7-9 with TRBJ2-1, with 8 bases that match TRBD2. The germline V gene has CDR1 SEHNR and CDR2 FQNEAQ (reference sequence). This CDR3 spans 15 amino acids. V was clipped by 5 bases and J by 8 bases; unmatched bases: 11. Here the CDR3 reads CASSPLAGGSDEQFF. DNA for the CDR3: TGTGCCAGCAGCCCACTGGCGGGAGGCTCCGATGAGCAGTTCTTC.

The CDR3 reads CAWSVQGQGGGGYGYTF. The CDR3 region has the DNA TGTGCCTGGAGTGTACAGGGACAGGGGGGGGGTGGCTATGGCTACACCTTC. The rearrangement joins TRBV30 to TRBJ1-2; 11 bases map to TRBD1. The trim removed 0 bases at V and 4 bases at J, leaving 10 bases unmatched. This CDR3 region has 17 residues. In germline, CDR1 is GTSNPN, CDR2 SVGIG (reference sequence).

This clone was counted only a few times. The V and J genes are TRBV7-2 and TRBJ1-5, with D tentatively TRBD1 (5 bases). CDR3 length: 15 residues. From germline, CDR1 is SGHTA and CDR2 FQGNSA. Trimming cost V 5 bases and J 3 bases, with 14 bases left between them. CDR3 region: CASSAPGLSNQPQHF. CDR3 DNA: TGTGCCAGCAGCGCCCCGGGACTGTCCAATCAGCCCCAGCATTTT.

The chain links TRBV25-1 to TRBJ1-2; D might be TRBD1 (5 bases). The CDR3 loop spans 16 amino acids. Germline CDR1 reads MGHDK; CDR2 reads SYGVNS. The V end was cut by 4 bases, the J end by 1 base, with 16 bases between. The CDR3 DNA reads as TGTGCCAGCAGTGGACTGGGGCAGAGATTTAACTATGGCTACACCTTC. This codes for CASSGLGQRFNYGYTF.